The clone carrying this TCR beta chain was seen a few times. Its specificity is unknown. Researchers ran the PCR with 60 Vbeta and 13 Jbeta primers. TCRdb keeps only in-frame clones here, not all; method: immunoSEQ multiplex PCR. The data contain some 160,000 clones, around four fifths of them singletons. The CDR3 has 14 residues. CDR1 is MNHNY and CDR2 is SVGAGI in the germline V gene (reference sequence). Trimming at V came to 6 bases and at J to 4 bases, leaving 8 bases not matched to a gene. This entry is derived from a study of cytomegalovirus exposure and HLA in healthy donors. General study results and limits: At a 0.05 false discovery rate, a later analysis found 18,000 or so TCR beta sequences to be associated with HLA alleles. Later analysis indicated greater clonal expansion among HLA-associated TCR beta chains than among equally common other chains.

The sequenced sample was PBMCs. This chain links TRBV6-6 with TRBJ1-2, with TRBD1 matching over 7 bases. The clonotype originates from a woman under 30 in good health and CMV-seronegative. CDR3 protein: CASRTRDRVYGYTF. For the CDR3, the DNA is TGTGCCAGCAGAACCCGGGACAGAGTCTATGGCTACACCTTC.